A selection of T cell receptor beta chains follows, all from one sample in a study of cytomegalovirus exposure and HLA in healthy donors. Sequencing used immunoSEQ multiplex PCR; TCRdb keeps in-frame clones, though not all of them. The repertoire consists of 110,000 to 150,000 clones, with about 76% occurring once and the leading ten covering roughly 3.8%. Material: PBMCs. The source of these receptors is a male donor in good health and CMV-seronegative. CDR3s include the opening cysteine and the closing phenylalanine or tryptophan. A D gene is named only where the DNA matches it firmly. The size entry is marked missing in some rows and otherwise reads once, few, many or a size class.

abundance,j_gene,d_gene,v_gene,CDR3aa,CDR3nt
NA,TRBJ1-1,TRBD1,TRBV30,CAWGRQGRSEAFF,TGTGCCTGGGGGAGACAGGGTCGGTCTGAAGCTTTCTTT
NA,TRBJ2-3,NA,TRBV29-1,CSVAGAPSSDTQYF,TGCAGCGTAGCCGGAGCACCCAGCTCAGATACGCAGTATTTT
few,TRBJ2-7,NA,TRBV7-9,CASSRQVRGEQYF,TGTGCCAGCAGCAGACAGGTCAGGGGCGAGCAGTACTTC
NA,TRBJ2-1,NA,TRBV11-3,CASSFSGVSPYNEQFF,TGTGCCAGCAGTTTTTCAGGGGTGAGCCCCTACAATGAGCAGTTCTTC
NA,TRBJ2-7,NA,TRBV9,CASSLVVGAPNYEQYF,TGTGCCAGCAGCCTTGTCGTGGGGGCGCCCAACTACGAGCAGTACTTC
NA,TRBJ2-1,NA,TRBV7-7,CASSQNSGLNNEQFF,TGTGCTAGCAGCCAGAATAGCGGTCTGAACAATGAGCAGTTCTTC
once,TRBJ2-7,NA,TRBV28,CASSWDSGTLDYEQYF,TGTGCCAGCAGTTGGGACTCCGGGACCCTTGACTACGAGCAGTACTTC
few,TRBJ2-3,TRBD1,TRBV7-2,CASSSMTGGGTDTQYF,TGTGCCAGCAGCTCCATGACAGGGGGCGGCACAGATACGCAGTATTTT
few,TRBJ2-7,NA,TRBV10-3,CAISDPGDPRAQQYF,TGTGCCATCAGTGACCCAGGGGACCCTCGAGCCCAGCAGTACTTC
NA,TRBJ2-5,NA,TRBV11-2,CASSSGSGNVETQYF,TGTGCCAGCAGCTCGGGGTCAGGCAATGTCGAGACCCAGTACTTC
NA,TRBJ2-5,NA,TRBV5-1,CASSSLYQETQYF,TGCGCCAGCAGCTCACTGTACCAAGAGACCCAGTACTTC
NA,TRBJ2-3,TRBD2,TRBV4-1,CASSQEGGAGGPRADTQYF,TGCGCCAGCAGCCAAGAGGGGGGGGCGGGAGGACCCCGGGCAGATACGCAGTATTTT
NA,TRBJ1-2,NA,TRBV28,CASSPSIYGYTF,TGTGCCAGCAGTCCGAGTATCTATGGCTACACCTTC
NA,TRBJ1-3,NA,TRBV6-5,CASSYSTVSGNTIYF,TGTGCCAGCAGTTACTCAACAGTCTCTGGAAACACCATATATTTT
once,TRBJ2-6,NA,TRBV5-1,CASSLIMATGANGLTF,TGCGCCAGCAGCTTGATAATGGCTACTGGGGCCAACGGCCTGACTTTC
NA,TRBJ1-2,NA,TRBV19,CASSFPGQGSANYGYTF,TGTGCCAGTAGTTTCCCCGGGCAGGGTTCAGCTAACTATGGCTACACCTTC
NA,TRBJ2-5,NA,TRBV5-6,CASSLRQRGLVGTQYF,TGTGCCAGCAGCTTGAGGCAAAGGGGATTGGTCGGGACCCAGTACTTC
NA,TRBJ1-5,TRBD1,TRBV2,CASNHRGDNQPQHF,TGTGCCAGCAACCACAGGGGAGACAATCAGCCCCAGCATTTT
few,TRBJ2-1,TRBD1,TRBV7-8,CASIMTGRNEQFF,TGTGCCAGCATTATGACAGGGCGCAATGAGCAGTTCTTC
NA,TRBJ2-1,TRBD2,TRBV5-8,CASSTGLAGAEQFF,TGTGCCAGCAGCACCGGACTAGCGGGAGCTGAGCAGTTCTTC
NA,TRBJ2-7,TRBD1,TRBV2,CASSAGQGPPYEQYF,TGTGCCAGCAGTGCCGGACAGGGGCCTCCCTACGAGCAGTACTTC
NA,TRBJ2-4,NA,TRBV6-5,CASRKTAKNSQYF,TGTGCCAGCAGAAAGACAGCCAAAAACAGTCAGTACTTC
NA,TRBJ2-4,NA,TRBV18,CASSQPQGGTKNIQYF,TGTGCCAGCTCACAACCACAGGGGGGGACCAAAAACATTCAGTACTTC
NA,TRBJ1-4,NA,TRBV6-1,CASRDWTEKREKLFF,TGTGCCAGCAGGGACTGGACGGAGAAAAGAGAAAAACTGTTTTTT
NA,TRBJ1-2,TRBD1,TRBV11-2,CASSLDAGGYYGYTF,TGTGCCAGCAGCTTAGACGCAGGGGGCTACTATGGCTACACCTTC
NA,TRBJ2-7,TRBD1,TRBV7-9,CASSRDRGPYEQYF,TGTGCCAGCAGCCGGGACAGGGGTCCCTACGAGCAGTACTTC